Listed below are T cell receptor beta chains from one sample, sequenced in a study of blood T cell repertoires in COVID-19. Assay used: immunoSEQ multiplex PCR; TCRdb lists only in-frame clones, some missing. The data show roughly 340,000 clones, around 91% seen once. Sequencing was carried out using peripheral blood. Receptors were obtained from a woman aged 18 to 35 who had recovered from COVID-19. Both conserved end residues are part of each CDR3. The D gene is left open where the match is weak. Clone sizes are given selectively: once, few, many, or a class where the clone is expanded.

v_call,j_call,d_call,clone_size,cdr3_aa,cdr3_nt
TRBV3-1/TRBV3-2,TRBJ2-5,TRBD2,.,CASSQASGQETQYF,TGTGCCAGCAGCCAAGCTAGCGGCCAAGAGACCCAGTACTTC
TRBV28,TRBJ1-2,TRBD1,.,CASSLTRTGRAYGYTF,TGTGCCAGCAGTCTCACCCGGACAGGCCGGGCCTATGGCTACACCTTC
TRBV18,TRBJ2-3,TRBD2,.,CASSPPSGGSGDTQYF,TGTGCCAGCTCACCACCGTCGGGCGGGAGCGGAGATACGCAGTATTTT
TRBV7-8,TRBJ1-3,.,.,CASSLVQGNTIYF,TGTGCCAGCAGCTTAGTACAGGGAAACACCATATATTTT
TRBV6-5,TRBJ2-5,.,.,CASSYSRQDNQETQYF,TGTGCCAGCAGTTACTCGCGGCAGGACAACCAAGAGACCCAGTACTTC
TRBV11-3,TRBJ2-1,TRBD2,.,CASSLGTGTSGRNEQFF,TGTGCCAGCAGCTTAGGTACCGGGACTAGCGGGAGAAACGAGCAGTTCTTC
TRBV4-3,TRBJ1-2,TRBD1,.,CASSQGTGISYGYTF,TGCGCCAGCAGCCAAGGGACAGGGATTAGTTATGGCTACACCTTC
TRBV5-6,TRBJ2-1,TRBD1,.,CASSRQTGGRLYEQFF,TGTGCCAGCAGCCGACAAACAGGGGGCAGGTTGTATGAGCAGTTCTTC
TRBV24-1,TRBJ2-3,TRBD2,.,CATSDTIRRREFPDTQYF,TGTGCCACCAGTGATACCATTAGACGGCGGGAGTTTCCAGATACGCAGTATTTT
TRBV10-3,TRBJ2-3,.,few,CAISAGIVPDTQYF,TGTGCCATCAGTGCAGGAATCGTCCCAGATACGCAGTATTTT
TRBV4-3,TRBJ1-1,TRBD1,.,CASSQDVGTGVMNTEAFF,TGCGCCAGCAGCCAAGATGTGGGGACAGGGGTTATGAACACTGAAGCTTTCTTT